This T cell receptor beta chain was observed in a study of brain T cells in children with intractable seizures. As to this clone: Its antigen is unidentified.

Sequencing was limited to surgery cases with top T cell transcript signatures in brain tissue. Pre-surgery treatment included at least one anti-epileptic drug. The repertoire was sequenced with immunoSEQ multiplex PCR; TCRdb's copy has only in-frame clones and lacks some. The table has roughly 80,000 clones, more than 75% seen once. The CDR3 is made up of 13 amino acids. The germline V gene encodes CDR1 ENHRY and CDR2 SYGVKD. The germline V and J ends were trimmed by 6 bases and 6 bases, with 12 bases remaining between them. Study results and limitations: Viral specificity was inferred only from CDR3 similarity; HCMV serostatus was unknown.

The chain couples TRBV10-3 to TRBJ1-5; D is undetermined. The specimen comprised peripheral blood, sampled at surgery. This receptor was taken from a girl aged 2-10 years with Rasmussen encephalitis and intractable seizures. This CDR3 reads CAIRGTLSQPQHF. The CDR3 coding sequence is TGTGCCATCAGGGGAACTTTATCTCAGCCCCAGCATTTT.